These 32 T cell receptor beta chains share one sample of origin, sequenced in a study of control samples from healthy donors and cancer patients. The repertoire was sequenced with immunoSEQ multiplex PCR; TCRdb's copy has only in-frame clones and lacks some. Of tens of thousands of clones listed, around 95% are singletons. Sequenced input: blood. The receptors stem from a man aged 25 to 40 in good health.

This rearrangement joins TRBV6-5 to TRBJ2-7; no definite D call. CDR1 is MNHEY and CDR2 is SVGAGI in the germline V gene. There are 15 residues in the CDR3. V dropped 0 bases and J dropped 0 bases, with 9 bases sitting between them. The CDR3, as DNA: TGTGCCAGCAGTTACTCGGTGGCCGGCTCCTACGAGCAGTACTTC. This gives the protein CASSYSVAGSYEQYF.

CDR3 nucleotide sequence: TGTGCCAGTGCTCGGGCGGGGGGGACATACAATGAGCAGTTCTTC. It codes for CASARAGGTYNEQFF. The chain combines TRBV19 with TRBJ2-1; 9 bases are a match to TRBD2. Germline-derived CDR1 and CDR2 are LNHDA and SQIVND (reference sequence). The CDR3 sequence is 15 residues long. V shed 8 bases, J shed 4 bases, and the junction held 9 bases outside the gene matches.

This sequence joins TRBV6-5 and TRBJ2-1, with TRBD2 matching over 7 bases. This CDR3 is built from 15 residues. After removal of 6 bases from V and 2 bases from J, the junction contained 7 bases not matched to a gene. The germline V gene has CDR1 MNHEY and CDR2 SVGAGI. The CDR3 protein is CASSAVSGTYNEQFF. The DNA for the CDR3 is TGTGCCAGCAGCGCCGTCAGCGGGACCTACAATGAGCAGTTCTTC.

The chain carries TRBV6-5 and TRBJ1-1; the D gene is possibly TRBD1 (5 bases). V was shortened by 0 bases and J by 2 bases, with 7 bases between the two germline ends. CDR1 and CDR2 (germline): MNHEY, SVGAGI. The CDR3 consists of 14 residues. The CDR3 sequence: CASSYSTGNTEAFF. The CDR3 bases are TGTGCCAGCAGTTACTCAACAGGTAACACTGAAGCTTTCTTT.

The chain has TRBV9 and TRBJ1-6; D call uncertain. Germline CDR1 is SGDLS and CDR2 is YYNGEE. The ends were cut back, 0 bases at V and 7 bases at J, with 8 bases in the middle. The CDR3 has 14 amino acids. CDR3 DNA: TGTGCCAGCAGCGTAGACCCCACCAATTCACCCCTCCACTTT. The encoded protein is CASSVDPTNSPLHF.

This chain links TRBV5-1 with TRBJ1-6; no firm D call. Germline V lookup: CDR1 SGHRS, CDR2 YFSETQ. The CDR3 is made up of 12 amino acids. V gave up 0 bases and J gave up 6 bases, with 1 base separating them. The CDR3 here is CASSLANSPLHF. The CDR3 coding sequence is TGCGCCAGCAGCTTGGCTAATTCACCCCTCCACTTT.

The rearrangement joins TRBV7-8 to TRBJ2-6; TRBD2 might be the D (6 bases). Looked up from germline, CDR1 is SGHVS and CDR2 is FQNEAQ. The CDR3 spans 16 residues. V was clipped by 3 bases and J by 0 bases, with 9 bases between them. CDR3 bases: TGTGCCAGCAGCTTTGGGGGGAGCTCTGGGGCCAACGTCCTGACTTTC. Its protein is CASSFGGSSGANVLTF.

The chain combines TRBV7-2 with TRBJ1-2, with a possible D match to TRBD1 (5 bases). Trimming stripped 5 bases from V and 4 bases from J, with 14 bases between. CDR1 and CDR2 (germline): SGHTA, FQGNSA. This CDR3 has 14 residues. The CDR3 DNA reads as TGTGCCAGCAGCCATCCCCTGGGGACCTATGGCTACACCTTC. It encodes CASSHPLGTYGYTF.

The V call is TRBV6-5, the J call TRBJ2-3; TRBD2 is a possible D gene (5 bases). This CDR3 has 16 amino acids. CDR1 MNHEY and CDR2 SVGAGI come from the germline V gene. Trimming cost V 1 base and J 3 bases, with 14 bases left between them. CDR3 residues: CASSYFDSRGTDTQYF. The DNA for the CDR3 is TGTGCCAGCAGTTACTTCGACTCTCGGGGTACAGATACGCAGTATTTT.

The gene calls are TRBV5-6 and TRBJ2-7, with 8 positions matching TRBD2. In germline, CDR1 is SGHDT, CDR2 YYEEEE. The CDR3 has 15 amino acids. Trimming removed 3 bases from V and 7 bases from J; junction bases left unmatched: 12. Written as DNA, the CDR3 is TGTGCCAGCAGCTGGGGATTGACTAGCGCGCCGGAGCAGTACTTC. Encoded protein: CASSWGLTSAPEQYF.

The V gene is TRBV7-6, the J gene TRBJ1-2; D possibly corresponds to TRBD1 (5 bases). V lost 4 bases to trimming and J lost 10 bases, with 10 bases between them. The CDR3 spans 11 residues. Germline CDR1 SGHVS, CDR2 FNYEAQ. For the CDR3, the DNA is TGTGCCAGCAGCTCCGGACACCCCTACACCTTC. Protein sequence: CASSSGHPYTF.

This chain uses TRBV19 with TRBJ1-5; no definite D call. Germline-derived CDR1 and CDR2 are LNHDA and SQIVND (reference sequence). This CDR3 comprises 15 residues. Trimming pared 6 bases from V and 5 bases from J, leaving 17 bases between. The CDR3 DNA sequence: TGTGCCAGTAGCGGGAAGATCGACGGTCATCAGCCCCAGCATTTT. Translated: CASSGKIDGHQPQHF.

The chain has TRBV20-1 and TRBJ2-7, with a tentative D call TRBD2 (5 bases). The CDR3 runs 16 residues. Trimming left V 3 bases short and J 5 bases short, with 23 bases between. CDR1 and CDR2 from the germline V gene are DFQATT and SNEGSKA (reference sequence). The CDR3 is CSASSTTRGLVHEQYF. Written as DNA, the CDR3 is TGCAGTGCTAGTTCCACGACCCGGGGTCTCGTCCACGAGCAGTACTTC.

The rearrangement joins TRBV4-1 to TRBJ2-1; D remains unclear. The CDR3 is made up of 16 amino acids. V gave up 3 bases and J gave up 0 bases, with 12 bases separating them. Germline lookup yields CDR1 MGHRA and CDR2 YSYEKL. For the CDR3, the DNA is TGCGCCAGCAGCCACGTCCTAGGGCCCTCCTACAATGAGCAGTTCTTC. This encodes CASSHVLGPSYNEQFF.

This clone appeared a single time. This chain joins TRBV29-1 and TRBJ2-3; D is uncertain. The CDR3 runs to 10 residues. Germline V gene sequence: CDR1 SQVTM, CDR2 ANQGSEA. Deletions cut 4 bases from V and 3 bases from J, with 2 bases between. In DNA form, the CDR3 reads TGCAGCGTTGCAACAGATACGCAGTATTTT. Protein: CSVATDTQYF.

In this sample, this clone turned up a few times. V and J are TRBV11-3 and TRBJ2-5, with 7 nucleotides matching TRBD2. Trimming at V came to 5 bases and at J to 5 bases, leaving 11 bases not matched to a gene. CDR1 SGHNT and CDR2 YENEEA come from the germline V gene. This CDR3 is built from 15 residues. The CDR3 sequence: CASSRMGGEEETQYF. The DNA of the CDR3 is TGTGCCAGCAGCCGCATGGGGGGGGAAGAGGAGACCCAGTACTTC.

The V gene is TRBV6-1, the J gene TRBJ1-2, with 7 bases lining up with TRBD1. The germline V gene encodes CDR1 MNHNS and CDR2 SASEGT. The CDR3 spans 17 residues. The V gene end was trimmed by 1 base and the J gene end by 7 bases; junction bases not matched to a gene: 15. CDR3 region: CASSEVYNGAGGGGYTF. CDR3 DNA: TGTGCCAGCAGTGAAGTATACAATGGGGCAGGGGGGGGTGGCTACACCTTC.

This chain uses TRBV2 with TRBJ1-1; 7 bases line up with TRBD1. CDR3 length: 13 residues. CDR1 is SNHLY, CDR2 FYNNEI, per germline. With V trimmed by 6 bases and J by 7 bases, 8 bases remained unmatched. The CDR3 bases are TGTGCCAGCAGGGAGACAGGGAGGCTTGAAGCTTTCTTT. Translating it yields CASRETGRLEAFF.

J is TRBJ2-1 and V is TRBV24-1; TRBD1 might be the D (6 bases). The V gene lost 0 bases and the J gene lost 10 bases, with 15 bases spanning the gap. The CDR3 spans 15 residues. CDR1 and CDR2 from the germline V gene are KGHDR and SFDVKD. The CDR3 nucleotides read TGTGCCACCAGTGATTTGCTCGGCAGGGGACGGGAGCAGTTCTTC. It is translated as CATSDLLGRGREQFF.

V gene TRBV28 combines with J gene TRBJ2-4; D might be TRBD1 or TRBD2, each matching 5 bases. The CDR3 totals 13 residues. Germline values: CDR1 MDHEN, CDR2 SYDVKM. V shed 4 bases and J shed 6 bases, with 10 bases lying between them. CDR3 amino acids: CASSWYGGNIQYF. The CDR3 nucleotides are TGTGCCAGCAGTTGGTATGGGGGAAACATTCAGTACTTC.

Points on this clone: Additional DNA sequences in this sample encode the identical CDR3. The genes are TRBV11-2 and TRBJ2-2; D ambiguous. Deletions cut 1 base from V and 4 bases from J, with 1 base between. There are 12 residues in the CDR3. CDR1 and CDR2 (germline): SGHAT, FQNNGV. CDR3 coding DNA: TGTGCCAGCAGCTTAGGCACCGGGGAGCTGTTTTTT. Its translation is CASSLGTGELFF. Looking up the rest from reference TRBV11-2 and TRBJ2-2 gives the full variable domain: EAGVAQSPRYKIIEKRQSVAFWCNPISGHATLYWYQQILGQGPKLLIQFQNNGVVDDSQLPKDRFSAERLKGVDSTLKIQPAKLEDSAVYLCASSLGTGELFFGEGSRLTVL.

This chain joins TRBV9 and TRBJ1-2; 10 positions agree with TRBD1. This CDR3 region has 15 residues. V dropped 4 bases and J dropped 6; count of bases not matched to a gene: 9. The V gene's germline CDR1 is SGDLS and CDR2 YYNGEE. The CDR3: CASSSNWDRGHGYTF. The CDR3 DNA reads TGTGCCAGCAGCTCAAATTGGGACAGGGGTCATGGCTACACCTTC.

The V call is TRBV7-9, the J call TRBJ1-2; unclear D gene. This CDR3 spans 14 amino acids. Per germline, CDR1 SEHNR and CDR2 FQNEAQ (reference sequence). Trimming removed 5 bases at V and 1 base at J, with 11 bases between. Here the CDR3 reads CASSPDADNYGYTF. In DNA, the CDR3 is TGTGCCAGCAGCCCCGATGCAGATAACTATGGCTACACCTTC.

The J gene is TRBJ1-2, the V gene TRBV7-6; 7 bases match TRBD1. There are 16 residues in the CDR3. The ends lost 0 bases at V and 6 bases at J; junction bases unmatched: 10. Germline values: CDR1 SGHVS, CDR2 FNYEAQ. The DNA for the CDR3 is TGTGCCAGCAGCTTAGCCTTGACAGGGAAAGAGGATGGCTACACCTTC. Protein product: CASSLALTGKEDGYTF.

The rearrangement joins TRBV19 to TRBJ1-4; tentative D call: TRBD1 (5 bases). There are 12 residues in the CDR3. CDR1 and CDR2 (germline): LNHDA, SQIVND (reference sequence). With 5 bases removed from V and 8 bases from J, the gap between germline ends came to 9 bases. The CDR3 coding sequence is TGTGCCAGTAGTGCCAGGGTCGAAAAACTGTTTTTT. It codes for CASSARVEKLFF.

V usage is TRBV7-2 and J usage is TRBJ2-6, with D perhaps matching TRBD1 (5 bases). Trimming took off 1 base at V and 0 bases at J, with 7 bases between the two ends. The germline CDR1 and CDR2 sequences are SGHTA and FQGNSA. The CDR3 length is 16 residues. The CDR3 DNA reads as TGTGCCAGCAGCTTAGGACAGCCCTCTGGGGCCAACGTCCTGACTTTC. Its translation: CASSLGQPSGANVLTF.

V is TRBV11-1 and J is TRBJ2-5; D is unclear. The CDR3 runs 14 residues. Trimming stripped 2 bases from V and 4 bases from J, with 11 bases between. Per the germline V gene, CDR1 is SGHAT and CDR2 is FQDESV (reference sequence). The CDR3 loop reads CASSLRGVGETQYF. The CDR3 region has the DNA TGTGCCAGCAGCTTAAGAGGCGTAGGAGAGACCCAGTACTTC.

The chain joins TRBV3-1 (or the pseudogene TRBV3-2) to TRBJ2-5; 9 bases are a match to TRBD2. The V segment lost 4 bases and the J segment 1 base; nucleotides outside the gene matches: 1. CDR1 LGHDT and CDR2 YNNKEL come from the germline V gene (reference sequence). The CDR3 is 14 amino acids. CDR3 sequence: CASSPTSGQETQYF. CDR3 nucleotide sequence: TGTGCCAGCAGCCCGACTAGCGGCCAAGAGACCCAGTACTTC.

The chain is built from TRBV11-3 and TRBJ2-1; 8 bases align to TRBD2. This CDR3 region has 16 residues. The germline gives CDR1 SGHNT, CDR2 YENEEA. J was trimmed by 6 bases and V by 2 bases; bases with no gene match: 9. The CDR3 spells CASSLRREGPRNEQFF. CDR3 in DNA: TGTGCCAGCAGCTTAAGACGGGAGGGCCCTCGCAATGAGCAGTTCTTC.

The chain combines TRBV30 with TRBJ2-2; D is possibly TRBD1 (6 bases). Germline CDR1 and CDR2: GTSNPN and SVGIG (reference sequence). Trimming shortened V by 0 bases and J by 5 bases, and 10 bases separated the two germline ends. This CDR3 region has 14 residues. CDR3: CAWSVGARTGELFF. CDR3 nucleotides: TGTGCCTGGAGTGTGGGGGCGCGGACCGGGGAGCTGTTTTTT.

CDR3 DNA: TGTGCCAGCAGCCTAAATTTTGCCTGGACAGCTTTCTTT. This sequence encodes CASSLNFAWTAFF. The chain recombines TRBV14 with TRBJ1-1; D is unclear. Germline CDR1 and CDR2: SGHDN and FVKESK. This CDR3 spans 13 amino acids. V was trimmed by 4 bases and J by 10 bases, leaving 16 bases between them. The entire variable domain, with the rest obtained from reference TRBV14 and TRBJ1-1, is as follows: EAGVTQFPSHSVIEKGQTVTLRCDPISGHDNLYWYRRVMGKEIKFLLHFVKESKQDESGMPNNRFLAERTGGTYSTLKVQPAELEDSGVYFCASSLNFAWTAFFGQGTRLTVV.

The rearrangement links TRBV19 to TRBJ2-4, with TRBD2 identical over 8 bases. This CDR3 region has 15 residues. J lost 6 bases, V lost 5 bases, and 9 bases had no gene match. The germline V gene encodes CDR1 LNHDA and CDR2 SQIVND (reference sequence). The CDR3 spells CASSVGRALGNIQYF. The CDR3, as DNA: TGTGCCAGTAGTGTCGGGAGGGCATTAGGAAACATTCAGTACTTC.